This TCR beta chain was identified in a study of vaccination and CD4 T cells after COVID-19. Remarks on this clonotype: Its specificity is not known.

Treatment described: approximately 9-day PBMC culture with coronavirus spike peptide pools or control peptides (ViraFEST assay). Days 3 and 7 saw half the medium replaced with fresh IL-2 medium. The Oncomine TCR Beta short-read assay sequenced DNA from cultured CD4+ T cells. Genomic DNA was extracted from cultured CD4+ T cells. TCRdb reprocessed the PCR reads with MiXCR, giving one entry per CDR3 protein. The sample comprises 15,000 to 20,000 distinct CDR3 sequences, about 50% of which are singletons, and about 12% rests with the top ten. The receptor was isolated from a human donor who had recovered from COVID-19. The sequenced material came from CD4+ T cells from blood, cultured in vitro.

CDR3 sequence (DNA): TGTGCCAGCAGGACACCGGGACAGGGTAGCACTGAAGCTTTCTTT. It encodes CASRTPGQGSTEAFF. The V gene is TRBV12-3 or TRBV12-4, the J gene TRBJ1-1, with 9 bases aligning to TRBD1. CDR3 length: 15 residues. The trim removed 6 bases at V and 4 bases at J, leaving 9 bases unmatched.